This passage covers 31 T cell receptor beta chains from one sample sequenced in a study of blood T cell repertoires in COVID-19. Repertoires were generated with immunoSEQ multiplex PCR, while TCRdb's copy carries only in-frame clones and drops some. The table has 190,000 or so clones, 75% to 90% seen once. The sequencing sample was made of PBMCs or T cells enriched from blood (not recorded which). Receptor source: a woman under 40 who had recovered from COVID-19.

There are a few counts of this clone. Other nucleotide sequences from this sample produce the same CDR3. The V and J genes are TRBV7-2 and TRBJ1-4, with 10 bases fitting TRBD1. Germline lookup yields CDR1 SGHTA and CDR2 FQGNSA. The junction had 0 bases not matched to a gene; V was cut back by 3 bases and J by 5 bases. This CDR3 comprises 14 residues. CDR3 region: CASSLDRGNEKLFF. The CDR3 bases are TGTGCCAGCAGCTTGGACAGGGGGAATGAAAAACTGTTTTTT. Full variable domain (remainder filled in from reference TRBV7-2 and TRBJ1-4): GAGVSQSPSNKVTEKGKDVELRCDPISGHTALYWYRQSLGQGLEFLIYFQGNSAPDKSGLPSDRFSAERTGGSVSTLTIQRTQQEDSAVYLCASSLDRGNEKLFFGSGTQLSVL.

This chain uses TRBV7-2 with TRBJ2-7, with a tentative D call TRBD2 (6 bases). There are 14 residues in the CDR3. CDR1 is SGHTA and CDR2 is FQGNSA in the germline V gene. V lost 3 bases and J 3 bases, leaving 12 bases between the germline ends. As DNA, the CDR3 is TGTGCCAGCAGCTTTGAGTTGGGACTCTACGAGCAGTACTTC. The encoded protein is CASSFELGLYEQYF.

A note on this clone: In the same sample, other DNA sequences code for this CDR3. The genes are TRBV7-2 and TRBJ2-3; D is unresolved. Trimming took off 3 bases at V and 4 bases at J, with 5 bases between the two ends. Per the germline V gene, CDR1 is SGHTA and CDR2 is FQGNSA. CDR3 length: 12 amino acids. The CDR3 loop is CASSLSADTQYF. The CDR3 nucleotides read TGTGCCAGCAGCTTGAGCGCAGATACGCAGTATTTT.

The rearrangement uses TRBV7-2 and TRBJ1-2; D possibly corresponds to TRBD1 (5 bases). There are 13 residues in the CDR3. Germline CDR1 reads SGHTA; CDR2 reads FQGNSA. V gave up 4 bases and J gave up 1 base, with 7 bases separating them. The CDR3 DNA reads TGTGCCAGCAGCTCACAGGTTAACTATGGCTACACCTTC. The encoded protein is CASSSQVNYGYTF.

This rearrangement joins TRBV11-3 to TRBJ1-6; TRBD1 matches at 9 bases. V dropped 6 bases and J dropped 7; count of bases not matched to a gene: 10. CDR1 and CDR2 (germline): SGHNT, YENEEA. CDR3 length equals 16 residues. This chain's CDR3 is CASRNTGTGTNSPLHF. CDR3 coding DNA: TGTGCCAGCAGGAACACCGGGACAGGGACCAATTCACCCCTCCACTTT.

The rearrangement uses TRBV7-9 and TRBJ1-2; TRBD1 aligns across 10 bases. Germline CDR1 and CDR2: SEHNR and FQNEAQ (reference sequence). The CDR3 totals 13 residues. The V and J ends lost 5 bases and 8 bases, in that order; junction bases with no gene match: 5. The CDR3 protein is CASSAGTGDGYTF. CDR3 coding DNA: TGTGCCAGCAGCGCGGGGACAGGGGACGGCTACACCTTC. Combining the CDR3 with reference TRBV7-9 and TRBJ1-2 gives the whole variable domain DTGVSQNPRHKITKRGQNVTFRCDPISEHNRLYWYRQTLGQGPEFLTYFQNEAQLEKSRLLSDRFSAERPKGSFSTLEIQRTEQGDSAMYLCASSAGTGDGYTFGSGTRLTVV.

About this clone: Other DNA sequences from this sample encode an identical CDR3 as well. The V call is TRBV11-2, the J call TRBJ2-7; D may be TRBD2 (7 bases). Looked up from germline, CDR1 is SGHAT and CDR2 is FQNNGV. The CDR3 is 13 amino acids. V was pared by 5 bases and J by 2 bases, with 10 bases between. The chain's CDR3 is CASSLRGPYEQYF. CDR3 sequence (DNA): TGTGCCAGCAGCCTGCGGGGGCCCTACGAGCAGTACTTC.

The CDR3 DNA reads TGCAGCGTTGAAGAGCAGGGCGGTGGCTACACCTTC. Amino acids: CSVEEQGGGYTF. J is TRBJ1-2 and V is TRBV29-1; D might be TRBD1 (5 bases). Germline V gives CDR1 SQVTM, CDR2 ANQGSEA. Trimming took 0 bases from V and 7 from J, leaving 9 bases between them. CDR3 length equals 12 residues.

The V gene is TRBV6-5, the J gene TRBJ2-2, with D possibly matching TRBD1 (6 bases). Germline assignment: CDR1 MNHEY and CDR2 SVGAGI. V gave up 8 bases and J gave up 0 bases, with 7 bases separating them. CDR3 size: 13 residues. CDR3 in amino acids: CASRTANTGELFF. The CDR3 DNA reads TGTGCCAGCCGGACAGCGAACACCGGGGAGCTGTTTTTT.

The rearrangement links TRBV27 to TRBJ2-7; 7 positions agree with TRBD1. The CDR3 runs to 16 residues. CDR1 and CDR2 (germline): MNHEY, SMNVEV (reference sequence). After removal of 6 bases from V and 3 bases from J, the junction contained 14 bases not matched to a gene. CDR3 protein: CASSLLPSGQHYEQYF. Written as DNA, the CDR3 is TGTGCCAGCAGCCTATTACCTTCGGGACAGCACTACGAGCAGTACTTC.

This clone was observed once. This rearrangement joins TRBV4-3 to TRBJ1-3; the D is unclear. Germline V gene sequence: CDR1 LGHNA, CDR2 YSLEER. V was shortened by 4 bases and J by 0 bases, with 10 bases between the two germline ends. The CDR3 loop spans 15 amino acids. As DNA, the CDR3 is TGCGCCAGCAGCCCCTCGGGAGACTCTGGAAACACCATATATTTT. Translated: CASSPSGDSGNTIYF.

The chain joins TRBV7-3 to TRBJ1-1; 7 nucleotides agree with TRBD1. The germline V gene encodes CDR1 SGHTA and CDR2 FQGTGA. This CDR3 contains 14 residues. Germline trimming cut 5 bases from V and 2 bases from J; bases unmatched to any gene: 5. CDR3 coding DNA: TGTGCCAGCAGCCCACAGGGGTACAACACTGAAGCTTTCTTT. Its translation is CASSPQGYNTEAFF.

The chain carries TRBV11-3 and TRBJ2-5; TRBD2 matches at 10 bases. CDR1 and CDR2 from the germline V gene are SGHNT and YENEEA. J was trimmed by 3 bases and V by 5 bases; bases with no gene match: 6. The CDR3 covers 15 residues. DNA of the CDR3: TGTGCCAGCAGCCGCCTCCTAGCGGGAGAAGAGACCCAGTACTTC. This translates into CASSRLLAGEETQYF.

The genes are TRBV6-5 and TRBJ1-2, with 9 bases aligning to TRBD1. CDR3 size: 15 residues. In germline, CDR1 is MNHEY, CDR2 SVGAGI. Trimming removed 5 bases from V and 4 bases from J; junction bases left unmatched: 8. CDR3 residues: CASSPGQGTTYGYTF. Written as DNA, the CDR3 is TGTGCCAGCAGTCCGGGACAGGGAACAACCTATGGCTACACCTTC.

J is TRBJ2-1 and V is TRBV6-2 or TRBV6-3; 12 bases are shared with TRBD2. CDR1 and CDR2 from the germline V gene are MNHEY and SVGEGT. V shed 2 bases, J shed 10 bases, and the junction held 9 bases outside the gene matches. This CDR3 region has 16 residues. Written as DNA, the CDR3 is TGTGCCAGCAGTTACGGTACTAGCGGGGGGCCGGGCGAGCAGTTCTTC. It specifies CASSYGTSGGPGEQFF.

The chain links TRBV5-1 to TRBJ2-3; D may be TRBD2 (5 bases). The V end was cut by 0 bases, the J end by 1 base, with 6 bases between. CDR3 size: 14 residues. Germline CDR1 and CDR2: SGHRS and YFSETQ. The CDR3, as DNA: TGCGCCAGCAGCTTGGGGACTCGCACAGATACGCAGTATTTT. Its translation is CASSLGTRTDTQYF. Full variable domain (remainder filled in from reference TRBV5-1 and TRBJ2-3): KAGVTQTPRYLIKTRGQQVTLSCSPISGHRSVSWYQQTPGQGLQFLFEYFSETQRNKGNFPGRFSGRQFSNSRSEMNVSTLELGDSALYLCASSLGTRTDTQYFGPGTRLTVL.

The chain links TRBV25-1 to TRBJ1-6, with D maybe TRBD1 (5 bases). Germline V gives CDR1 MGHDK, CDR2 SYGVNS. Trimming took off 3 bases at V and 8 bases at J, with 11 bases between the two ends. The CDR3 spans 14 residues. CDR3 in amino acids: CASSDRVSDSPLHF. The CDR3 DNA sequence: TGTGCCAGCAGTGACAGGGTGAGCGATTCACCCCTCCACTTT.

The genes are TRBV6-5 and TRBJ2-2, with 7 bases matching TRBD1. The CDR3 consists of 13 residues. J lost 6 bases, V lost 6 bases, and 4 bases had no gene match. Germline loops: CDR1 MNHEY, CDR2 SVGAGI. CDR3 nucleotide sequence: TGTGCCAGCAGGGACAGGTTCCCCGGGGAGCTGTTTTTT. Protein: CASRDRFPGELFF.

This chain links TRBV4-2 with TRBJ2-7; 10 nucleotides match TRBD2. This CDR3 spans 16 amino acids. Germline V lookup: CDR1 LGHNA, CDR2 YNFKEQ. V was pared by 1 base and J by 0 bases, with 3 bases of the junction left unmatched. For the CDR3, the DNA is TGTGCCAGCAGCCAAGGGACTAGCGGTTCCTCCTACGAGCAGTACTTC. It yields the protein CASSQGTSGSSYEQYF.

The chain recombines TRBV7-8 with TRBJ2-5; 13 bases agree with TRBD2. Germline CDR1 and CDR2: SGHVS and FQNEAQ. The CDR3 is 18 residues long. V lost 1 base, J lost 5 bases, and 10 bases stayed unmatched. CDR3 sequence: CASSLGSLAGGAGETQYF. CDR3 bases: TGTGCCAGCAGCTTAGGATCACTAGCGGGGGGGGCCGGGGAGACCCAGTACTTC.

The chain has TRBV24-1 and TRBJ2-3; D is perhaps TRBD1 (5 bases). In germline, CDR1 is KGHDR, CDR2 SFDVKD. There are 14 residues in the CDR3. V lost 0 bases, J lost 4 bases, and 7 bases lay in between. CDR3 nucleotide sequence: TGTGCCACCAGTGATTTGGGGGCCTCAGATACGCAGTATTTT. Its protein product is CATSDLGASDTQYF.

The V gene is TRBV4-2, the J gene TRBJ2-1; the D gene is possibly TRBD2 (6 bases). The ends were cut back, 0 bases at V and 7 bases at J, with 19 bases in the middle. CDR1 is LGHNA, CDR2 YNFKEQ, per germline. This CDR3 has 17 amino acids. For the CDR3, the DNA is TGTGCCAGCAGCCAAGAGCTTTCACAGAAAGGGAGGAATGAGCAGTTCTTC. Translation gives CASSQELSQKGRNEQFF.

The chain employs TRBV7-8 and TRBJ1-2, with no clear D. V lost 1 base to trimming and J lost 3 bases, with 15 bases between them. Germline-derived CDR1 and CDR2 are SGHVS and FQNEAQ. This CDR3 contains 16 residues. The CDR3 here is CASSLGAVGEDYGYTF. Here the CDR3 DNA reads TGTGCCAGCAGCTTAGGGGCGGTCGGGGAGGACTATGGCTACACCTTC.

This chain links TRBV19 with TRBJ2-7; D remains ambiguous. This CDR3 region has 15 residues. Between the trimmed V and J ends, which lost 3 bases and 3 bases, there was a span of 15 bases. The germline V gene has CDR1 LNHDA and CDR2 SQIVND (reference sequence). CDR3 in amino acids: CASSISSSGIYEQYF. CDR3 in DNA: TGTGCCAGTAGTATCTCCTCCTCAGGAATCTACGAGCAGTACTTC.

This clone was observed a few times. In the same sample, other DNA sequences code for this CDR3. The chain couples TRBV6-2 or TRBV6-3 to TRBJ1-5, with unresolved D. The CDR3 length is 14 residues. Germline V gene data show CDR1 as MNHEY and CDR2 as SVGEGT. V lost 2 bases and J lost 0, with 5 bases in between. This CDR3 reads CASSYLNSNQPQHF. DNA for the CDR3: TGTGCCAGCAGTTACCTAAATAGCAATCAGCCCCAGCATTTT.

DNA for the CDR3: TGTGCCAGCAGCTCAAATAACGCTCAAGCGGGAGGGAGCACAGATACGCAGTATTTT. It translates to CASSSNNAQAGGSTDTQYF. V gene TRBV13 combines with J gene TRBJ2-3; 10 bases agree with TRBD2. CDR3 length: 19 amino acids. V gave up 4 bases and J gave up 0 bases; unmatched junction bases: 13. Germline assignment: CDR1 PRHDT and CDR2 FYEKMQ (reference sequence).

The V gene is TRBV6-1, the J gene TRBJ2-3; the match to TRBD2 covers 7 bases. The ends lost 1 base at V and 2 bases at J; junction bases unmatched: 9. CDR3 length: 17 residues. The V gene's germline CDR1 is MNHNS and CDR2 SASEGT. The CDR3 nucleotides are TGTGCCAGCAGTGAAGGGGTACTAGCGATTTACACAGATACGCAGTATTTT. Protein: CASSEGVLAIYTDTQYF.

V is TRBV7-2 and J is TRBJ1-2, with TRBD1 matching over 8 bases. CDR1 is SGHTA, CDR2 FQGNSA, per germline. V trimming: 6 bases; J trimming: 4 bases; junction bases outside the gene matches: 13. The CDR3 spans 16 residues. The CDR3 loop is CASSPYPGQVIYGYTF. CDR3 bases: TGTGCCAGCAGTCCGTACCCGGGACAGGTCATCTATGGCTACACCTTC.

The rearrangement uses TRBV9 and TRBJ2-7, with D perhaps TRBD1 (5 bases). V was shortened by 1 base and J by 3 bases, with 5 bases between the two germline ends. Per the germline V gene, CDR1 is SGDLS and CDR2 is YYNGEE. The length of the CDR3 is 12 residues. The CDR3, as DNA: TGTGCCAGCAGCGTAACAGGCTACGAGCAGTACTTC. Its protein is CASSVTGYEQYF.

The chain carries TRBV4-2 and TRBJ2-2; 9 positions match TRBD2. V trimming: 8 bases; J trimming: 6 bases; junction bases outside the gene matches: 19. This CDR3 has 18 residues. The germline CDR1 and CDR2 sequences are LGHNA and YNFKEQ. This CDR3 is CASGFGGREGATPGELFF. In DNA form, the CDR3 reads TGTGCCAGCGGATTTGGCGGGAGGGAGGGAGCCACGCCCGGGGAGCTGTTTTTT.

The CDR3 loop is CASSYSSLEGSLAKNIQYF. The CDR3 bases are TGTGCCAGCAGTTACTCCAGCTTAGAGGGATCCCTAGCCAAAAACATTCAGTACTTC. The chain combines TRBV6-2 or TRBV6-3 with TRBJ2-4; TRBD2 might be the D (5 bases). Trimming took 0 bases from V and 0 from J, leaving 18 bases between them. Per germline, CDR1 MNHEY and CDR2 SVGEGT. CDR3 length equals 19 residues.